These 24 T cell receptor beta chains came from one sample sequenced in a study of T-cell memory formation after mild COVID-19. A single record per CDR3 protein comes from TCRdb applying MiXCR to the 5' RACE reads. The sample lists 450,000 to 650,000 distinct CDR3 sequences, about a fifth seen once, with approximately 8.4% in the top ten. Sequenced material: PBMCs or a T cell subset sorted from them (not recorded which). The receptors derive from an adult woman who had mild COVID-19 (a few samples of this study predate the infection). Cell type and time point are not known.

This chain connects TRBV20-1 to TRBJ2-3; D is unclear. There are 11 residues in the CDR3. Germline CDR1 is DFQATT and CDR2 is SNEGSKA (reference sequence). With 4 bases removed from V and 5 bases from J, the gap between germline ends came to 7 bases. The CDR3 loop is CSATRRDTQYF. The CDR3 DNA is TGCAGTGCTACCAGACGAGATACGCAGTATTTT.

This sequence joins TRBV4-1 and TRBJ1-4; no definite D call. Per germline, CDR1 MGHRA and CDR2 YSYEKL. The CDR3 has 15 amino acids. V lost 1 base and J 3 bases, leaving 9 bases between the germline ends. As DNA, the CDR3 is TGCGCCAGCAGCCAAGTCGGGGTTCCTAATGAAAAACTGTTTTTT. Its protein is CASSQVGVPNEKLFF.

This clonotype showed up just a few times. The J gene is TRBJ1-2, the V gene TRBV5-1; D remains ambiguous. The CDR3 loop spans 14 amino acids. CDR1 is SGHRS and CDR2 is YFSETQ in the germline V gene. V gave up 4 bases and J gave up 6 bases, with 16 bases separating them. The CDR3 region is CASSVGAGLNGYTF. The CDR3 DNA sequence: TGCGCCAGCAGCGTGGGAGCTGGGCTTAATGGCTACACCTTC.

In its sample, this clonotype was seen a few times. The chain employs TRBV12-3 or TRBV12-4 and TRBJ2-1; the D gene is possibly TRBD2 (6 bases). This CDR3 spans 14 amino acids. V lost 3 bases and J 10 bases, leaving 16 bases between the germline ends. The CDR3 spells CASSFFQRAGEQFF. The CDR3, as DNA: TGTGCCAGCAGTTTCTTTCAGCGGGCTGGGGAGCAGTTCTTC.

This chain connects TRBV9 to TRBJ1-2; D ambiguous. Germline CDR1 is SGDLS and CDR2 is YYNGEE. The CDR3 length is 13 residues. The germline V and J ends were trimmed by 0 bases and 0 bases, with 3 bases remaining between them. The DNA of the CDR3 is TGTGCCAGCAGCGTAGACACTAACTATGGCTACACCTTC. This codes for CASSVDTNYGYTF.

V usage is TRBV20-1 and J usage is TRBJ2-3; D possibly corresponds to TRBD1 (6 bases). Trimming stripped 5 bases from V and 3 bases from J, with 9 bases between. CDR1 is DFQATT, CDR2 SNEGSKA, per germline (reference sequence). The CDR3 totals 12 residues. The CDR3 sequence is CSAYRDTDTQYF. CDR3 nucleotide sequence: TGCAGTGCTTACAGGGATACAGATACGCAGTATTTT.

J is TRBJ2-7 and V is TRBV6-1; unclear D gene. The germline V gene encodes CDR1 MNHNS and CDR2 SASEGT. The V end was cut by 7 bases, the J end by 5 bases, with 9 bases between. This CDR3 is 11 amino acids long. CDR3 amino acids: CASNLVHEQYF. The CDR3 DNA reads as TGTGCCAGCAACCTCGTCCACGAGCAGTACTTC.

CDR3: CASSLGGLFGDTQYF. CDR3 coding DNA: TGTGCCAGCAGCTTAGGGGGGCTATTCGGGGATACGCAGTATTTT. The V call is TRBV5-5, the J call TRBJ2-3; D is possibly TRBD1 or TRBD2 (6 bases each). Per germline, CDR1 SGHKS and CDR2 YYEKEE (reference sequence). The V gene lost 2 bases and the J gene lost 6 bases, with 16 bases spanning the gap. The CDR3 is 15 amino acids.

The sample holds a few counts of this clonotype. The J gene is TRBJ2-1, the V gene TRBV10-2; 8 nucleotides align to TRBD2. This CDR3 has 14 residues. V gave up 7 bases and J gave up 8 bases; unmatched junction bases: 10. Germline values: CDR1 WSHSY, CDR2 SAAADI. The CDR3 reads CASNPSRRGDEQFF. The CDR3 DNA reads as TGCGCCAGCAACCCATCTAGGCGGGGGGATGAGCAGTTCTTC.

The chain joins TRBV5-4 to TRBJ2-7, with D perhaps matching TRBD1 or TRBD2 (5 bases each). Germline V lookup: CDR1 SGHNT, CDR2 YYREEE (reference sequence). The CDR3 has 12 residues. Trimming removed 2 bases from V and 9 bases from J, with 12 bases in between. The CDR3 here is CASSFSGHGQYF. CDR3 DNA sequence: TGTGCCAGCAGCTTCTCGGGGCACGGGCAGTACTTC.

The chain uses TRBV12-3 or TRBV12-4 and TRBJ1-2, with 10 bases that match TRBD1. The CDR3 totals 15 residues. V lost 5 bases, J lost 11 bases, and 14 bases stayed unmatched. The CDR3 DNA reads TGTGCCAGCAGTCCGGGCATGGGACAGGGGTTTGGTTACACCTTC. The encoded protein is CASSPGMGQGFGYTF.

CDR3 in amino acids: CASKEGDRGREKLFF. CDR3 bases: TGTGCCAGCAAAGAAGGAGACAGGGGGCGCGAAAAACTGTTTTTT. The chain carries TRBV2 and TRBJ1-4, with TRBD1 matching over 10 bases. CDR1 SNHLY and CDR2 FYNNEI come from the germline V gene. This CDR3 contains 15 residues. V was clipped by 7 bases and J by 8 bases; unmatched bases: 10.

This clonotype was seen a few times. This chain joins TRBV4-1 and TRBJ2-3; D may be TRBD2 (5 bases). There are 15 residues in the CDR3. Trimming pared 5 bases from V and 5 bases from J, leaving 17 bases between. CDR1 is MGHRA and CDR2 is YSYEKL in the germline V gene. The CDR3 reads CASSVRTAKGDTQYF. The CDR3, as DNA: TGCGCCAGCAGCGTCCGGACTGCCAAGGGAGATACGCAGTATTTT.

This clonotype has more than one count but fewer than ten. This sequence joins TRBV20-1 and TRBJ1-1; D ambiguous. The CDR3 is made up of 15 amino acids. Deletions cut 6 bases from V and 5 bases from J, with 22 bases between. CDR1 and CDR2 (germline): DFQATT, SNEGSKA (reference sequence). The CDR3 reads CSATSKGQIKTEAFF. In DNA, the CDR3 is TGCAGTGCAACCTCCAAGGGCCAGATCAAAACTGAAGCTTTCTTT.

The chain is built from TRBV19 and TRBJ2-7, with TRBD2 matching over 11 bases. V shed 6 bases, J shed 6 bases, and the junction held 4 bases outside the gene matches. The CDR3 runs 13 residues. Germline V gene lookup returns CDR1 LNHDA and CDR2 SQIVND (reference sequence). The CDR3 sequence is CASSLTSGVEQYF. The CDR3 DNA sequence: TGTGCCAGTAGCCTGACTAGCGGGGTCGAGCAGTACTTC.

The chain recombines TRBV10-3 with TRBJ2-5, with 8 bases lining up with TRBD2. Germline CDR1 reads ENHRY; CDR2 reads SYGVKD. CDR3 length equals 14 residues. V shed 8 bases, J shed 5 bases, and the junction held 10 bases outside the gene matches. CDR3: CAIGPGGAEETQYF. The CDR3 nucleotides are TGTGCCATCGGCCCCGGGGGGGCCGAGGAGACCCAGTACTTC.

This clonotype has a count of ten or more. This sequence joins TRBV7-8 and TRBJ2-7, with D maybe TRBD2 (5 bases). This CDR3 comprises 12 residues. V was shortened by 4 bases and J by 3 bases, with 7 bases between the two germline ends. Germline CDR1 SGHVS, CDR2 FQNEAQ. The CDR3 sequence is CASSYGDYEQYF. In DNA form, the CDR3 reads TGTGCCAGCAGCTACGGGGACTACGAGCAGTACTTC.

This chain uses TRBV30 with TRBJ1-1; D is unresolved. V was clipped by 1 base and J by 0 bases, with 15 bases between them. This CDR3 is 16 amino acids long. Germline-derived CDR1 and CDR2 are GTSNPN and SVGIG (reference sequence). CDR3 coding DNA: TGTGCCTGGAGTGAGACGAGTGGGCCTATGAACACTGAAGCTTTCTTT. It specifies CAWSETSGPMNTEAFF.

This clonotype has only a few counts. The genes are TRBV30 and TRBJ2-5, with D unclear. The CDR3 loop spans 13 amino acids. Germline CDR1 is GTSNPN and CDR2 is SVGIG (reference sequence). V lost 0 bases, J lost 2 bases, and 7 bases lay in between. The CDR3 DNA follows: TGTGCCTGGAGTGTGTCAGTTCAAGAGACCCAGTACTTC. As protein: CAWSVSVQETQYF.

This clonotype was recorded a few times. The chain combines TRBV5-1 with TRBJ2-1; D is uncertain. V lost 4 bases to trimming and J lost 13 bases, with 18 bases between them. CDR1 is SGHRS and CDR2 is YFSETQ in the germline V gene. This CDR3 has 13 residues. CDR3 sequence: CASSPTRLGNQFF. DNA for the CDR3: TGCGCCAGCAGCCCGACCCGGTTAGGGAACCAGTTCTTC.

V gene TRBV11-2 combines with J gene TRBJ2-1; D ambiguous. The CDR3 loop spans 12 amino acids. CDR1 and CDR2 (germline): SGHAT, FQNNGV. V lost 7 bases to trimming and J lost 5 bases, with 9 bases between them. The CDR3: CASTPRDNEQFF. DNA of the CDR3: TGTGCCAGCACGCCGCGAGACAATGAGCAGTTCTTC. The full variable domain, completed using reference TRBV11-2 and TRBJ2-1, is EAGVAQSPRYKIIEKRQSVAFWCNPISGHATLYWYQQILGQGPKLLIQFQNNGVVDDSQLPKDRFSAERLKGVDSTLKIQPAKLEDSAVYLCASTPRDNEQFFGPGTRLTVL.

The chain couples TRBV7-2 to TRBJ2-2; 8 bases align to TRBD2. From germline, CDR1 is SGHTA and CDR2 FQGNSA. V lost 0 bases, J lost 6 bases, and 6 bases stayed unmatched. There are 16 residues in the CDR3. CDR3 residues: CASSLAWSGRAGELFF. As DNA, the CDR3 is TGTGCCAGCAGCTTAGCATGGAGCGGGAGAGCCGGGGAGCTGTTTTTT.

The chain joins TRBV7-9 to TRBJ1-2; D unresolved. V lost 2 bases and J lost 8, with 12 bases in between. Per germline, CDR1 SEHNR and CDR2 FQNEAQ (reference sequence). This CDR3 is built from 13 residues. This CDR3 is CASSLTPSRGYTF. CDR3 sequence (DNA): TGTGCCAGCAGCTTAACCCCATCCAGAGGCTACACCTTC.

This clonotype was observed at least ten times. This sequence joins TRBV7-2 and TRBJ1-2; no firm D call. V was shortened by 5 bases and J by 2 bases, with 18 bases between the two germline ends. The CDR3 extends over 16 amino acids. In germline, CDR1 is SGHTA, CDR2 FQGNSA. CDR3 sequence: CASSPDAGSPNYGYTF. The CDR3, as DNA: TGTGCCAGCAGCCCGGACGCTGGATCCCCAAACTATGGCTACACCTTC. The full variable domain, completed using reference TRBV7-2 and TRBJ1-2, is GAGVSQSPSNKVTEKGKDVELRCDPISGHTALYWYRQSLGQGLEFLIYFQGNSAPDKSGLPSDRFSAERTGGSVSTLTIQRTQQEDSAVYLCASSPDAGSPNYGYTFGSGTRLTVV.